The sequence of this TCR beta chain was determined in a study of blood T cell repertoires in COVID-19. About the research overall: Both acute and convalescent COVID-19 samples were obtained from the United States, Italy and Spain. Nucleic acid was either cDNA or gDNA, and it came from T cells, B-cell-depleted T cells, or PBMCs.

In the original analysis: Quantification of nucleated cells was approximated via reference gene primer amplification. Only in-frame clones appear in the TCRdb table, and some are missing; sequencing was by immunoSEQ multiplex PCR. That table gives V, J and clone size, and the DNA gave D and trimming. The sample lists about 280,000 clones; about four fifths were seen once. The CDR3 consists of 17 residues. The germline V gene encodes CDR1 SGDLS and CDR2 YYNGEE. Trimming removed 3 bases from V and 1 base from J; junction bases left unmatched: 8. What was sequenced was peripheral blood. This rearrangement joins TRBV9 to TRBJ1-3, with 9 bases aligning to TRBD1. The source is a woman between 45 and 60 years old who had recovered from COVID-19. For the CDR3, the DNA is TGTGCCAGCAGCGGCTCGGGACAGGGTTTATCTGGAAACACCATATATTTT. Residues: CASSGSGQGLSGNTIYF.